Below, 17 T cell receptor beta chains from the same sample are listed, as sequenced in a study of human thymus T cells. Sequenced by immunoSEQ multiplex PCR; TCRdb stores in-frame clones only, minus some. Of approximately 46,000 clones detected, approximately 95% appear once; the ten largest clones hold 0.15% to 0.2%. The sequenced material came from blood. Every receptor here comes from a girl under three years old with a congenital heart defect but otherwise immunologically healthy.

The chain links TRBV4-1 to TRBJ1-5; no clear D. CDR3 size: 13 residues. Trimming took off 1 base at V and 5 bases at J, with 6 bases between the two ends. CDR1 and CDR2 (germline): MGHRA, YSYEKL. For the CDR3, the DNA is TGCGCCAGCAGCCAAGTTTTTGATCAGCCCCAGCATTTT. Its translation is CASSQVFDQPQHF.

The CDR3 region is CASSLAGGSPSTDTQYF. CDR3 DNA sequence: TGCGCCAGCAGCTTGGCCGGTGGCAGCCCTAGCACAGATACGCAGTATTTT. The chain carries TRBV5-1 and TRBJ2-3; D is uncertain. V was trimmed by 0 bases and J by 0 bases, leaving 14 bases between them. Per the germline V gene, CDR1 is SGHRS and CDR2 is YFSETQ. The CDR3 is 17 residues long.

This rearrangement joins TRBV23-1 to TRBJ2-5; 9 bases agree with TRBD1. TRBV23-1 is classed as an ORF, of uncertain function. Germline trimming cut 0 bases from V and 5 bases from J; bases unmatched to any gene: 19. The CDR3 sequence is 20 residues long. CDR3 in amino acids: CASSQSEPGTGKEVKETQYF. CDR3 DNA sequence: TGCGCCAGCAGTCAATCCGAGCCCGGGACAGGGAAAGAAGTCAAGGAGACCCAGTACTTC.

The V and J genes are TRBV21-1 and TRBJ2-5. TRBV21-1 is described as a pseudogene. The CDR3 contains 16 residues. This CDR3 reads CASSKGTADCQETQYF. The DNA of the CDR3 is TGTGCCAGCAGCAAAGGGACCGCAGACTGTCAAGAGACCCAGTACTTC.

In regard to this clone: Compared with germline, one end of the junction differs, possibly owing to a read error. The chain couples TRBV27 to TRBJ2-2, with D tentatively TRBD1 or TRBD2 (7 bases each). The CDR3 runs to 16 residues. Germline V gene sequence: CDR1 MNHEY, CDR2 SMNVEV (reference sequence). The CDR3 coding sequence is TGTGCCAGCAGTCCTCCAGGGGGAGGGAACACCGGGAAGCTGTTTTTT. Protein product: CASSPPGGGNTGKLFF.

DNA for the CDR3: TGTGCCAGCAGTTTCCCGGCTAGCTCCTACAATGAGCAGTTCTTC. Encoded protein: CASSFPASSYNEQFF. V gene TRBV28 combines with J gene TRBJ2-1; D gene unclear. Trimming pared 3 bases from V and 0 bases from J, leaving 9 bases between. There are 15 residues in the CDR3. Germline CDR1 reads MDHEN; CDR2 reads SYDVKM. Supplemented by reference TRBV28 and TRBJ2-1, the full variable domain reads DVKVTQSSRYLVKRTGEKVFLECVQDMDHENMFWYRQDPGLGLRLIYFSYDVKMKEKGDIPEGYSVSREKKERFSLILESASTNQTSMYLCASSFPASSYNEQFFGPGTRLTVL.

V usage is TRBV7-6 and J usage is TRBJ2-1; TRBD2 aligns across 10 bases. The CDR3 spans 14 residues. J gave up 7 bases and V 3 bases, and 3 bases lay outside the gene matches. Germline CDR1 is SGHVS and CDR2 is FNYEAQ. The CDR3 DNA follows: TGTGCCAGCAGCTTGGGGACTAGCGCAAATGAGCAGTTCTTC. Translation: CASSLGTSANEQFF.

The chain combines TRBV6-1 with TRBJ1-4, with unresolved D. CDR3 length: 15 residues. Germline V gives CDR1 MNHNS, CDR2 SASEGT. Trimming left V 4 bases short and J 7 bases short, with 16 bases between. The CDR3 loop is CASSASEAGSEKLFF. The DNA of the CDR3 is TGTGCCAGCAGTGCGTCGGAGGCAGGATCTGAAAAACTGTTTTTT.

The chain has TRBV9 and TRBJ2-1; 7 bases align to TRBD2. Germline CDR1 reads SGDLS; CDR2 reads YYNGEE. V gave up 0 bases and J gave up 7 bases; unmatched junction bases: 4. The CDR3 totals 14 residues. CDR3 protein: CASSVAGGGNEQFF. CDR3 DNA: TGTGCCAGCAGCGTAGCGGGAGGAGGGAATGAGCAGTTCTTC.

The chain links TRBV10-3 to TRBJ2-1; 8 positions match TRBD2. The CDR3 contains 13 residues. Germline CDR1 is ENHRY and CDR2 is SYGVKD. Losses at the gene ends were 6 bases for V and 15 bases for J; bases not matched to a gene: 13. DNA for the CDR3: TGTGCCATCAGCACCACTAAAGCGGGAGTGTTGTTCTTC. Amino acids: CAISTTKAGVLFF.

The chain links TRBV23-1 to TRBJ2-1; D tentatively reads TRBD1 or TRBD2 (6 bases each). TRBV23-1 is an ORF; its function is uncertain. Trimming took off 5 bases at V and 9 bases at J, with 23 bases between the two ends. This CDR3 has 16 residues. The CDR3 sequence: CASSSTPTGGVGEQFF. DNA of the CDR3: TGCGCCAGCAGTTCAACGCCGACAGGAGGGGTGGGTGAGCAGTTCTTC.

This clone came up once. The chain uses TRBV7-2 and TRBJ1-3; a weak D match, TRBD1 (6 bases). V lost 7 bases to trimming and J lost 2 bases, with 15 bases between them. The CDR3 sequence is 15 residues long. The V gene's germline CDR1 is SGHTA and CDR2 FQGNSA. This chain's CDR3 is CASTSQGGTGNTIYF. The DNA of the CDR3 is TGTGCCAGCACTTCACAGGGCGGAACTGGAAACACCATATATTTT.

This chain links TRBV7-6 with TRBJ2-3, with a tentative D call TRBD2 (5 bases). The CDR3 contains 16 residues. CDR1 is SGHVS, CDR2 FNYEAQ, per germline. The V end was cut by 5 bases, the J end by 7 bases, with 22 bases between. The CDR3 nucleotides are TGTGCCAGCAGCCCCATCCCCTACGCGGGTCGGCATACGCAGTATTTT. This translates into CASSPIPYAGRHTQYF.

The rearrangement uses TRBV2 and TRBJ2-3; perhaps TRBD1 as D (6 bases). The CDR3 sequence is 15 residues long. Between the trimmed V and J ends, which lost 6 bases and 2 bases, there was a span of 15 bases. CDR1 SNHLY and CDR2 FYNNEI come from the germline V gene. Here the CDR3 reads CASRGWDTDTDTQYF. The CDR3 bases are TGTGCCAGCAGGGGGTGGGACACCGACACAGATACGCAGTATTTT.

The V gene is TRBV4-1, the J gene TRBJ2-1; D is perhaps TRBD1 (5 bases). This CDR3 has 15 residues. The germline V gene encodes CDR1 MGHRA and CDR2 YSYEKL. Trimming removed 2 bases at V and 6 bases at J, with 14 bases between. The CDR3 spells CASSQNSQGFNEQFF. CDR3 coding DNA: TGCGCCAGCAGCCAAAACAGCCAGGGCTTCAATGAGCAGTTCTTC.

V and J are TRBV29-1 and TRBJ1-1, with D hard to call. This CDR3 comprises 13 residues. V was trimmed by 1 base and J by 4 bases, leaving 10 bases between them. Germline V CDR1 and CDR2: SQVTM, ANQGSEA. CDR3 sequence reads: CSVEGPRGTEAFF. For the CDR3, the DNA is TGCAGCGTTGAAGGACCCCGAGGCACTGAAGCTTTCTTT.

The chain employs TRBV28 and TRBJ2-1; 7 nucleotides match TRBD2. Trimming cost V 7 bases and J 4 bases; bases outside gene matches: 7. The CDR3 loop spans 14 amino acids. Germline V gene lookup returns CDR1 MDHEN and CDR2 SYDVKM. CDR3 amino acids: CASKFRGRYNEQFF. The DNA of the CDR3 is TGTGCCAGCAAATTTCGCGGGAGATACAATGAGCAGTTCTTC.